The sequence of this T cell receptor (beta chain) was determined in a study of PD-1 blockade in mismatch repair-deficient tumors. CDR1 SGDLS and CDR2 YYNGEE come from the germline V gene. The V segment lost 7 bases and the J segment 2 bases; nucleotides outside the gene matches: 3. This CDR3 region has 14 residues. In its sample, this clone was seen a few times. Method: immunoSEQ multiplex PCR; TCRdb's copy keeps in-frame clones and lacks some. The table lists some 130,000 clones, roughly 90% of them singletons. The sample was peripheral blood, taken approximately 70 weeks after starting pembrolizumab. The source of this sequence is an adult with mismatch repair-deficient cancer. The chain has TRBV9 and TRBJ2-1; TRBD2 matches at 10 bases. The CDR3 region is CASSSGRAYNEQFF. CDR3 nucleotides: TGTGCCAGCTCCAGCGGGAGGGCCTACAATGAGCAGTTCTTC.